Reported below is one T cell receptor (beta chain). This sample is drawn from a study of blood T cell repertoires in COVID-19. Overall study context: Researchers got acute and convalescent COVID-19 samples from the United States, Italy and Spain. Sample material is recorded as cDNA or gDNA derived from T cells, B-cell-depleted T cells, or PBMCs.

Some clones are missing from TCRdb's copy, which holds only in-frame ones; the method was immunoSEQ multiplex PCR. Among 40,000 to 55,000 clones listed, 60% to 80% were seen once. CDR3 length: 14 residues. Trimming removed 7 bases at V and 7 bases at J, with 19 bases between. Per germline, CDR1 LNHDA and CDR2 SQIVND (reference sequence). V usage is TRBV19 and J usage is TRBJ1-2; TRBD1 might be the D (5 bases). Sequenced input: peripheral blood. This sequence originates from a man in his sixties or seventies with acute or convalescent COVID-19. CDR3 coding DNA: TGTGCCAGTACCAAACGCCCTGGGACTGGTGGCTACACCTTC. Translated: CASTKRPGTGGYTF. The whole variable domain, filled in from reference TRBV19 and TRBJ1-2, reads DGGITQSPKYLFRKEGQNVTLSCEQNLNHDAMYWYRQDPGQGLRLIYYSQIVNDFQKGDIAEGYSVSREKKESFPLTVTSAQKNPTAFYLCASTKRPGTGGYTFGSGTRLTVV.